A single sample is the source of the 21 T cell receptor beta chains below, sequenced in a study of control samples from healthy donors and cancer patients. Profiling relied on immunoSEQ multiplex PCR, and the TCRdb table lists in-frame clones only, not all of them. Counted here are about 120,000 clones, more than 75% occurring once; the ten biggest clones make up around 4%. Sequencing was carried out using PBMCs. Receptors originate from a woman in her fifties or sixties with lung cancer.

This chain joins TRBV4-1 and TRBJ2-7; D is unresolved. Trimming left V 0 bases short and J 2 bases short, with 8 bases between. Per the germline V gene, CDR1 is MGHRA and CDR2 is YSYEKL. This CDR3 has 14 residues. The CDR3 nucleotides read TGCGCCAGCAGCCAAGACCCAGGAGCCTACGAGCAGTACTTC. Protein sequence: CASSQDPGAYEQYF.

The rearrangement joins TRBV10-3 to TRBJ2-1; TRBD1 might be the D (5 bases). Trimming shortened V by 6 bases and J by 0 bases, and 6 bases separated the two germline ends. The CDR3 is 13 amino acids. In germline, CDR1 is ENHRY, CDR2 SYGVKD. The CDR3: CAIRTASYNEQFF. CDR3 bases: TGTGCCATCAGGACAGCCTCCTACAATGAGCAGTTCTTC.

The chain recombines TRBV6-5 with TRBJ2-7; 12 nucleotides align to TRBD2. CDR1 is MNHEY and CDR2 is SVGAGI in the germline V gene. With V trimmed by 6 bases and J by 2 bases, 5 bases remained unmatched. The CDR3 is 15 amino acids. CDR3 amino acids: CASRPGLAGPYEQYF. The DNA for the CDR3 is TGTGCCAGCAGACCCGGACTAGCGGGGCCCTACGAGCAGTACTTC.

This chain connects TRBV10-3 to TRBJ1-5, with D possibly being TRBD1 (5 bases). Germline CDR1 is ENHRY and CDR2 is SYGVKD. The CDR3 length is 13 residues. The V end lost 7 bases, the J end lost 5 bases, and 12 bases lay between the germline ends. CDR3 sequence reads: CAITGGKDQPQHF. CDR3 in DNA: TGTGCCATCACGGGGGGGAAGGATCAGCCCCAGCATTTT.

V is TRBV19 and J is TRBJ1-6; D gene unclear. This CDR3 comprises 13 residues. The ends were cut back, 0 bases at V and 9 bases at J, with 6 bases in the middle. Germline V lookup: CDR1 LNHDA, CDR2 SQIVND (reference sequence). The CDR3 sequence is CASSIDWISPLHF. The DNA of the CDR3 is TGTGCCAGTAGTATAGACTGGATTTCACCCCTCCACTTT.

The chain is built from TRBV24-1 and TRBJ1-6; unclear D gene. The germline V gene has CDR1 KGHDR and CDR2 SFDVKD. The CDR3 is 13 amino acids. Trimming stripped 7 bases from V and 5 bases from J, with 8 bases between. This CDR3 reads CATRVENNSPLHF. CDR3 coding DNA: TGTGCCACCAGGGTCGAAAATAATTCACCCCTCCACTTT.

The chain has TRBV20-1 and TRBJ2-2; tentative D call: TRBD2 (6 bases). The ends were cut back, 3 bases at V and 1 base at J, with 12 bases in the middle. The germline gives CDR1 DFQATT, CDR2 SNEGSKA (reference sequence). CDR3 size: 15 residues. The CDR3, as DNA: TGCAGTGCTAGTTCCGGGAGTCGGAACACCGGGGAGCTGTTTTTT. Protein: CSASSGSRNTGELFF.

The rearrangement joins TRBV7-9 to TRBJ2-1; 7 bases are shared with TRBD2. Germline V CDR1 and CDR2: SEHNR, FQNEAQ (reference sequence). With V trimmed by 6 bases and J by 8 bases, 10 bases remained unmatched. This CDR3 contains 14 residues. CDR3 residues: CASSLTLAVDEQFF. The CDR3 bases are TGTGCCAGCAGTCTTACCCTAGCGGTCGATGAGCAGTTCTTC.

The chain combines TRBV4-3 with TRBJ1-1, with D perhaps matching TRBD1 (6 bases). Trimming took 1 base from V and 2 from J, leaving 29 bases between them. This CDR3 is 21 amino acids long. The V gene's germline CDR1 is LGHNA and CDR2 YSLEER. The CDR3, as DNA: TGCGCCAGCAGCCAAGTTCGATTCGAGGGGGATAACTGGGGGAAAAACACTGAAGCTTTCTTT. Amino acid sequence: CASSQVRFEGDNWGKNTEAFF.

The chain is built from TRBV5-6 and TRBJ1-2, with D possibly being TRBD1 (5 bases). V lost 4 bases to trimming and J lost 2 bases, with 15 bases between them. This CDR3 spans 15 amino acids. CDR1 and CDR2 from the germline V gene are SGHDT and YYEEEE. The CDR3 protein is CASSPLGTKNYGYTF. The DNA of the CDR3 is TGTGCCAGCAGCCCACTCGGGACGAAGAACTATGGCTACACCTTC.

This clone was observed a few times. The chain employs TRBV30 and TRBJ2-7; a weak D match, TRBD2 (5 bases). The CDR3 covers 15 residues. With 2 bases removed from V and 7 bases from J, the gap between germline ends came to 21 bases. Germline V lookup: CDR1 GTSNPN, CDR2 SVGIG (reference sequence). The CDR3 loop is CAWSFRTGRVYEQYF. DNA for the CDR3: TGTGCCTGGAGTTTCCGGACCGGGCGGGTTTATGAGCAGTACTTC.

This clone was observed once. Other DNA sequences in this sample translate to the same CDR3. CDR3 DNA: TGTGCCTGGAGTCCTTCCGAGACCCAGTACTTC. Translating it yields CAWSPSETQYF. The rearrangement uses TRBV30 and TRBJ2-5; D gene ambiguous. V dropped 2 bases and J dropped 5 bases, with 6 bases sitting between them. Germline V gene lookup returns CDR1 GTSNPN and CDR2 SVGIG (reference sequence). The CDR3 runs to 11 residues.

The chain carries TRBV6-5 and TRBJ2-4, with 8 nucleotides matching TRBD1. Germline lookup yields CDR1 MNHEY and CDR2 SVGAGI. V shed 2 bases and J 3 bases; nucleotides not matched to a gene: 6. This CDR3 comprises 16 residues. The DNA of the CDR3 is TGTGCCAGCAGTTACGACAGGGGAAGTAGCAAAAACATTCAGTACTTC. Protein product: CASSYDRGSSKNIQYF.

This clone has a handful of counts. The rearrangement links TRBV12-3 or TRBV12-4 to TRBJ1-6, with D unclear. The V end lost 7 bases, the J end lost 10 bases, and 14 bases lay between the germline ends. This CDR3 has 13 amino acids. The CDR3 coding sequence is TGTGCCAGCACTTCCATTACCGGATCACCCCTCCACTTT. The encoded protein is CASTSITGSPLHF.

V gene TRBV3-1 (or the pseudogene TRBV3-2) combines with J gene TRBJ2-2; TRBD2 aligns across 7 bases. The trim removed 1 base at V and 2 bases at J, leaving 4 bases unmatched. The CDR3 length is 16 residues. Germline loops: CDR1 LGHDT, CDR2 YNNKEL (reference sequence). CDR3 nucleotides: TGTGCCAGCAGCCAAGGAACTAGCGAAAACACCGGGGAGCTGTTTTTT. This encodes CASSQGTSENTGELFF.

This chain uses TRBV5-4 with TRBJ2-3; TRBD2 aligns across 14 bases. The germline CDR1 and CDR2 sequences are SGHNT and YYREEE (reference sequence). Losses at the gene ends were 5 bases for V and 4 bases for J; bases not matched to a gene: 12. The CDR3 is 18 amino acids. The chain's CDR3 is CASSQGLAGVGVADTQYF. The CDR3 DNA follows: TGTGCCAGCAGTCAGGGACTAGCGGGAGTAGGCGTCGCAGATACGCAGTATTTT.

This sequence joins TRBV19 and TRBJ1-4; D not certain. Looked up from germline, CDR1 is LNHDA and CDR2 is SQIVND (reference sequence). Trimming removed 0 bases from V and 8 bases from J, with 16 bases in between. The length of the CDR3 is 16 residues. In DNA, the CDR3 is TGTGCCAGTAGTATAGATGGTCGGGCAGGACGAGAAAAACTGTTTTTT. Protein sequence: CASSIDGRAGREKLFF.

The chain has TRBV7-9 and TRBJ1-4, with 7 bases lining up with TRBD1. The CDR3 runs to 15 residues. CDR1 SEHNR and CDR2 FQNEAQ come from the germline V gene (reference sequence). J lost 7 bases, V lost 4 bases, and 9 bases had no gene match. CDR3 nucleotides: TGTGCCAGCAGCTCACCAGGGGGAAGGGGTGAAAAACTGTTTTTT. Translated, it gives CASSSPGGRGEKLFF.

The chain carries TRBV14 and TRBJ1-1, with D perhaps matching TRBD1 (5 bases). Trimming cost V 1 base and J 1 base, with 10 bases left between them. Germline V lookup: CDR1 SGHDN, CDR2 FVKESK. The CDR3 has 15 residues. CDR3 DNA sequence: TGTGCCAGCAGCCAAGCGAGCAGGGCGAACACTGAAGCTTTCTTT. Its translation: CASSQASRANTEAFF.

This clone showed up just a few times. The chain joins TRBV5-8 to TRBJ1-2, with TRBD1 identical over 8 bases. The CDR3 length is 15 residues. With 1 base clipped from V and 6 bases from J, the junction kept 8 bases outside the gene matches. CDR1 and CDR2 (germline): SGHTS, YDEGEE. CDR3 residues: CASSLYDRGKDGYTF. CDR3 DNA: TGTGCCAGCAGCTTGTATGACAGGGGTAAAGATGGCTACACCTTC.

The rearrangement uses TRBV4-3 and TRBJ2-6; unclear D gene. Germline V lookup: CDR1 LGHNA, CDR2 YSLEER. This CDR3 spans 16 amino acids. The V end was cut by 7 bases, the J end by 2 bases, with 15 bases between. In DNA, the CDR3 is TGCGCCAGCACTCGAGGAGAATCTACTGGGGCCAACGTCCTGACTTTC. Its protein product is CASTRGESTGANVLTF.